These T cell receptor beta chains were read from a single sample in a study of T cell responses to AZD1222 COVID-19 vaccine. TCRdb's table, derived via immunoSEQ multiplex PCR, lists solely in-frame clones and lacks some. The repertoire has approximately 140,000 clones, roughly 90% of them found once; the top ten carry more than 1.4%. Here the sequenced sample was peripheral blood, taken on day 0 of AZD1222 vaccination. The receptors stem from an adult in good health. CDR3s include the opening cysteine and the closing phenylalanine or tryptophan. The order of the fields is D gene, J gene, V gene, clone size, CDR3 protein, CDR3 DNA. D genes are given only for firm matches. A row's size may be missing; if present it is once, few, many or a size class.

>NA|TRBJ2-7|TRBV19|NA
CASSAGTTYEQYF
TGTGCCAGTAGCGCCGGGACAACCTACGAGCAGTACTTC
>NA|TRBJ2-5|TRBV11-2|few
CARLQTSRETQYF
TGTGCCAGATTGCAAACGAGTCGAGAGACCCAGTACTTC
>TRBD1|TRBJ1-1|TRBV5-1|once
CASSFDRDRGLNTEAFF
TGCGCCAGCAGCTTTGACCGGGACAGGGGCCTGAACACTGAAGCTTTCTTT
>NA|TRBJ2-3|TRBV7-2|NA
CASSFYQGADTQYF
TGTGCCAGCAGCTTCTACCAGGGTGCAGATACGCAGTATTTT
>TRBD2|TRBJ2-3|TRBV28|NA
CASSFLRETDTQYF
TGTGCCAGCAGTTTTTTGCGGGAGACAGATACGCAGTATTTT
>TRBD1|TRBJ1-1|TRBV6-2/TRBV6-3|NA
CASIPVLTRVGTVLNTEAFF
TGTGCCAGCATCCCGGTGCTCACCCGTGTGGGGACAGTATTGAACACTGAAGCTTTCTTT
>TRBD2|TRBJ2-7|TRBV19|NA
CASSGGDLYEQYF
TGTGCCAGTAGTGGGGGGGACCTCTACGAGCAGTACTTC
>NA|TRBJ1-2|TRBV15|NA
CATSGRPKGGYGYTF
TGTGCCACCAGCGGCCGACCCAAGGGGGGGTATGGCTACACCTTC
>TRBD2|TRBJ2-1|TRBV13|NA
CASSSLAGVWDEQFF
TGTGCCAGCAGCTCATTAGCGGGAGTATGGGATGAGCAGTTCTTC
>TRBD1|TRBJ1-1|TRBV11-3|NA
CASSPKGAADTEAFF
TGTGCCAGCAGCCCGAAGGGGGCGGCGGACACTGAAGCTTTCTTT
>TRBD1|TRBJ1-4|TRBV10-3|NA
CAISPTGGEEKLFF
TGTGCCATCAGCCCGACAGGGGGCGAGGAAAAACTGTTTTTT
>NA|TRBJ2-1|TRBV19|NA
CNPGQEGIYNEQFF
TGTAACCCCGGGCAGGAGGGTATCTACAATGAGCAGTTCTTC
>TRBD2|TRBJ2-2|TRBV7-2|NA
CASSSSGSRTGELFF
TGTGCCAGCAGCTCTAGCGGGAGTCGGACCGGGGAGCTGTTTTTT
>TRBD1|TRBJ2-2|TRBV15|NA
CATSRGPGQGVTGELFF
TGTGCCACCAGCAGAGGCCCGGGACAGGGGGTAACCGGGGAGCTGTTTTTT
>TRBD1|TRBJ1-4|TRBV9|NA
CASSATGTGSEKLFF
TGTGCCAGCAGCGCGACCGGGACAGGGAGTGAAAAACTGTTTTTT
>NA|TRBJ2-2|TRBV9|NA
CASSVGRTPMGGELFF
TGTGCCAGCAGCGTAGGACGGACCCCTATGGGCGGGGAGCTGTTTTTT
>NA|TRBJ2-5|TRBV3-1/TRBV3-2|NA
CASSQPWGAGGETQYF
TGTGCCAGCAGCCAACCCTGGGGGGCCGGGGGAGAGACCCAGTACTTC
>TRBD2|TRBJ2-3|TRBV6-4|NA
CASSNGGDTDTQYF
TGTGCCAGCAGCAATGGGGGGGACACAGATACGCAGTATTTT
>NA|TRBJ2-2|TRBV25-1|NA
CASSELGSGELFF
TGTGCCAGCAGTGAACTCGGCAGCGGGGAGCTGTTTTTT
>NA|TRBJ2-7|TRBV7-8|few
CASSLVSMGYEQYF
TGTGCCAGCAGCCTAGTATCGATGGGGTACGAGCAGTACTTC
>NA|TRBJ2-5|TRBV23-1|NA
CASSHSTGCEETQYF
TGCGCCAGCAGTCATAGTACAGGTTGTGAAGAGACCCAGTACTTC
>TRBD2|TRBJ2-7|TRBV7-2|NA
CASSLARGAGEQYF
TGTGCCAGCAGCTTAGCGCGGGGGGCAGGGGAGCAGTACTTC
>TRBD1|TRBJ1-2|TRBV18|NA
CASSLIAGQLNYGYTF
TGTGCCAGCTCACTCATCGCGGGACAGCTTAACTATGGCTACACCTTC
>NA|TRBJ1-2|TRBV19|NA
CASSYQSGYTF
TGTGCCAGTAGTTATCAGAGTGGCTACACCTTC
>TRBD1|TRBJ2-3|TRBV24-1|NA
CATSDGTADTQYF
TGTGCCACCAGTGATGGGACAGCAGATACGCAGTATTTT
>NA|TRBJ1-1|TRBV7-9|NA
CASSPDRGAFF
TGTGCCAGCAGCCCGGACCGGGGGGCTTTCTTT
>TRBD1|TRBJ2-1|TRBV6-5|once
CASSPDRAAEQFF
TGTGCCAGCAGTCCTGACAGGGCGGCTGAGCAGTTCTTC
>TRBD2|TRBJ2-1|TRBV19|NA
CASTLGLSGDRNEQFF
TGTGCCAGTACCCTCGGTCTCAGCGGGGATAGGAATGAGCAGTTCTTC
>TRBD2|TRBJ2-3|TRBV6-4|NA
CASSEAGPGGVDTQYF
TGTGCCAGCAGTGAAGCCGGACCGGGGGGGGTAGATACGCAGTATTTT
>NA|TRBJ2-1|TRBV7-9|NA
CASTNPVGGPNNEQFF
TGTGCCAGCACTAACCCGGTAGGGGGGCCCAACAATGAGCAGTTCTTC
>TRBD1|TRBJ1-5|TRBV5-5|once
CASSLRQGISQPQHF
TGTGCCAGCAGCTTGAGACAGGGGATCAGTCAGCCCCAGCATTTT
>NA|TRBJ2-7|TRBV5-6|few
CASSWTIQMDHEQYF
TGTGCCAGCAGCTGGACAATCCAAATGGACCACGAGCAGTACTTC
>TRBD2|TRBJ2-5|TRBV14|NA
CASSLGLAGEETQYF
TGTGCCAGCAGCCTCGGACTAGCGGGAGAAGAGACCCAGTACTTC
>NA|TRBJ1-1|TRBV7-2|NA
CASSWGGGNTEAFF
TGTGCCAGCAGCTGGGGAGGGGGGAACACTGAAGCTTTCTTT
>TRBD1|TRBJ2-7|TRBV11-2|NA
CASSSFRGGQGVYEQYF
TGTGCCAGCAGCTCCTTCCGAGGCGGACAGGGGGTCTACGAGCAGTACTTC
>NA|TRBJ2-7|TRBV7-2|NA
CASSSWTGTNEQYF
TGTGCCAGCAGCTCTTGGACAGGGACTAACGAGCAGTACTTC
>TRBD2|TRBJ2-7|TRBV2|NA
CATGRTSGYEQYF
TGTGCCACCGGTAGGACTAGCGGATACGAGCAGTACTTC
>NA|TRBJ1-5|TRBV28|NA
CASSPRTLSGQPQHF
TGTGCCAGCAGTCCTAGGACACTCAGCGGTCAGCCCCAGCATTTT
>NA|TRBJ2-3|TRBV18|once
CASSPAGDTQYF
TGTGCCAGCTCACCCGCGGGGGATACGCAGTATTTT
>NA|TRBJ2-3|TRBV19|NA
CASSMNRQDTQYF
TGTGCCAGTAGTATGAACAGGCAAGATACGCAGTATTTT
>NA|TRBJ1-2|TRBV18|NA
CASSGVGYGYTF
TGTGCCAGCTCAGGGGTTGGCTATGGCTACACCTTC
>NA|TRBJ2-7|TRBV9|NA
CASSADSGPYEQYF
TGTGCCAGCAGCGCGGACAGCGGACCCTACGAGCAGTACTTC
>NA|TRBJ2-7|TRBV11-3|NA
CASSSSFGEQYF
TGTGCCAGCAGCTCGTCCTTTGGGGAGCAGTACTTC
>NA|TRBJ1-6|TRBV5-4|NA
CASSLLGNSPLHF
TGTGCCAGCAGCTTGCTCGGAAATTCACCCCTCCACTTT
>NA|TRBJ1-1|TRBV2|NA
CASSEVGISNTEAFF
TGTGCCAGCAGTGAAGTAGGGATTTCGAACACTGAAGCTTTCTTT
>NA|TRBJ1-1|TRBV19|NA
CASSIERVGHPSLDTEAFF
TGTGCCAGTAGTATAGAGCGCGTGGGGCACCCGTCTCTGGACACTGAAGCTTTCTTT
>NA|TRBJ1-1|TRBV19|NA
CASSPRRENTEAFF
TGTGCCAGTAGTCCCCGCCGGGAGAACACTGAAGCTTTCTTT
>TRBD1|TRBJ1-4|TRBV4-1|NA
CASSQGAGQKEKLFF
TGCGCCAGCAGCCAAGGGGCGGGACAGAAAGAAAAACTGTTTTTT
>TRBD1|TRBJ2-7|TRBV7-9|NA
CASSSTYRGSSYEQYF
TGTGCCAGCAGCTCTACATACAGGGGAAGCTCCTACGAGCAGTACTTC
>NA|TRBJ2-7|TRBV7-3|NA
CASSQGQGTGEQYF
TGTGCCAGCAGCCAAGGGCAGGGGACGGGCGAGCAGTACTTC